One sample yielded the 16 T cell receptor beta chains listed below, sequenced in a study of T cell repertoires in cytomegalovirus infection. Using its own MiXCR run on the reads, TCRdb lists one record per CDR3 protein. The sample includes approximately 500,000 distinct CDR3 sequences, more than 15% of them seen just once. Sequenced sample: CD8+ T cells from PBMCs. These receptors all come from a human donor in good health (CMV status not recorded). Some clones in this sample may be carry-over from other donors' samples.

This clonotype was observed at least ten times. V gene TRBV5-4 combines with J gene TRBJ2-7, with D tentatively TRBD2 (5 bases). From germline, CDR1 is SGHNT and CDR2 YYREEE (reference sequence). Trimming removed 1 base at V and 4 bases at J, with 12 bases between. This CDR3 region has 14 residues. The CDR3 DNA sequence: TGTGCCAGCAGCTTGCGGGGTCTTGGTTACGAGCAGTACTTC. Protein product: CASSLRGLGYEQYF.

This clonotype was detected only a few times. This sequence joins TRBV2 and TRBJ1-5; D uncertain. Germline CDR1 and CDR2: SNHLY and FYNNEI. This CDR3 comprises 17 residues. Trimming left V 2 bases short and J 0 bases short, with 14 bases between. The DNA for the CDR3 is TGTGCCAGCAGTGAAACAAGGTGGCCTAATAGCAATCAGCCCCAGCATTTT. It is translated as CASSETRWPNSNQPQHF.

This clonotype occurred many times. This CDR3 is CASSHEGGADYGYTF. DNA of the CDR3: TGTGCCAGCAGCCACGAGGGGGGGGCGGACTATGGCTACACCTTC. The chain links TRBV7-9 to TRBJ1-2; perhaps TRBD1 as D (6 bases). Germline V gene sequence: CDR1 SEHNR, CDR2 FQNEAQ (reference sequence). There are 15 residues in the CDR3. Trimming left V 5 bases short and J 3 bases short, with 16 bases between. Complete variable domain (other parts from reference TRBV7-9 and TRBJ1-2): DTGVSQNPRHKITKRGQNVTFRCDPISEHNRLYWYRQTLGQGPEFLTYFQNEAQLEKSRLLSDRFSAERPKGSFSTLEIQRTEQGDSAMYLCASSHEGGADYGYTFGSGTRLTVV.

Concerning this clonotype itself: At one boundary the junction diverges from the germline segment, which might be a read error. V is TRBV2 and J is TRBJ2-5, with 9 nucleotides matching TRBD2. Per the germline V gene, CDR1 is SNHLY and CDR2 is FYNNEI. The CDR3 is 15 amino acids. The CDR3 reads CASTGQRGARETRDF. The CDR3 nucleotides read TGTGCCAGCACGGGCCAGCGGGGGGCTAGAGAAACCAGGGACTTC.

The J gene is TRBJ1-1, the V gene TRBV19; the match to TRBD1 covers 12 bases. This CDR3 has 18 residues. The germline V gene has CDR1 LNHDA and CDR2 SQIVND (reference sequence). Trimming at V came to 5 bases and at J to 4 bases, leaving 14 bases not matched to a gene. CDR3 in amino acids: CASSPGTGGVSLTTEAFF. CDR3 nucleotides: TGTGCCAGTAGTCCAGGGACAGGGGGCGTTTCCCTTACCACTGAAGCTTTCTTT.

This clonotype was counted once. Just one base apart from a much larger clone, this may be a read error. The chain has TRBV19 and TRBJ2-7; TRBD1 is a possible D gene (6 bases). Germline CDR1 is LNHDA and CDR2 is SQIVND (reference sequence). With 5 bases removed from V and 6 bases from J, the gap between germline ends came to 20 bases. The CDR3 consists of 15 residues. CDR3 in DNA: TGTGCCAGTAGTCCTTGGACAGAGGGCTTCGGCGAGCAGTACTTC. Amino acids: CASSPWTEGFGEQYF.

The CDR3 loop reads CASSRGASGNQPQHF. The CDR3 coding sequence is TGTGCCAGCAGCAGGGGGGCGTCGGGCAATCAGCCCCAGCATTTT. The chain has TRBV27 and TRBJ1-5; 7 bases line up with TRBD1. CDR3 length equals 15 residues. Germline trimming cut 6 bases from V and 2 bases from J; bases unmatched to any gene: 7. Germline assignment: CDR1 MNHEY and CDR2 SMNVEV (reference sequence).

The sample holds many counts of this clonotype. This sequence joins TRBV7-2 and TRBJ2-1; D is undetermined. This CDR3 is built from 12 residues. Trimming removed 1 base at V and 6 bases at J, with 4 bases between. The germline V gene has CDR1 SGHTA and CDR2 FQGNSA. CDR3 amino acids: CASSLVLNEQFF. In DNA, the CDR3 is TGTGCCAGCAGCTTAGTTCTCAATGAGCAGTTCTTC.

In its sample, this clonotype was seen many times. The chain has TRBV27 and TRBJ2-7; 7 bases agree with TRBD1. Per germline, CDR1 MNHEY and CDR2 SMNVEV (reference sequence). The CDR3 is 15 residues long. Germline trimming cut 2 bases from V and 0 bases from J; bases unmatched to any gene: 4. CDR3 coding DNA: TGTGCCAGCAGTTTAGGACAGGCCGCCTCCTACGAGCAGTACTTC. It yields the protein CASSLGQAASYEQYF.

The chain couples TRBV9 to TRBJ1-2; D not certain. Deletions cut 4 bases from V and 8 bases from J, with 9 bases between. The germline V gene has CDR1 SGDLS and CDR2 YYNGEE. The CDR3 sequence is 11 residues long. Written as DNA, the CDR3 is TGTGCCAGCAGCCCGATTTTGGGCTACACCTTC. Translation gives CASSPILGYTF.

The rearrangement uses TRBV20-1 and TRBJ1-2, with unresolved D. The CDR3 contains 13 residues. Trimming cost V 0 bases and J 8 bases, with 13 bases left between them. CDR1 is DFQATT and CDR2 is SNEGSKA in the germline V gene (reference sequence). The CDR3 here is CSARDIERVGYTF. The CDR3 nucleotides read TGCAGTGCTAGAGATATCGAAAGGGTCGGCTACACCTTC.

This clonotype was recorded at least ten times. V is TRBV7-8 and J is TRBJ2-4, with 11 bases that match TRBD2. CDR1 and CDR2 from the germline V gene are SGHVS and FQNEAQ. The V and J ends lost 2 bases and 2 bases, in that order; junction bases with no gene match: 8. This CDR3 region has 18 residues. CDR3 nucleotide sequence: TGTGCCAGCAGCTTAAACCCTAGCGGGAGGCGGACCAAAAACATTCAGTACTTC. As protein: CASSLNPSGRRTKNIQYF.

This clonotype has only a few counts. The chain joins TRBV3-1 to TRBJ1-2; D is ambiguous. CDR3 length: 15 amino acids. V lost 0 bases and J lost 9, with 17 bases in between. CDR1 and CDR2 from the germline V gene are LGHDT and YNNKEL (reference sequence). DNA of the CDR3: TGTGCCAGCAGCCAAGATTTTACGGCGTCGAGTAGCTACACCTTC. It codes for CASSQDFTASSSYTF.

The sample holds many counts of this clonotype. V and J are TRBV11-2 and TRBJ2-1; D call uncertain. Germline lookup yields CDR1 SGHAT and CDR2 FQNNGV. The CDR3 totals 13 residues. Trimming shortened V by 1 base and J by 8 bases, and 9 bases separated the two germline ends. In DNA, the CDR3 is TGTGCCAGCAGCTTAGGACTCCATTATGAGCAGTTCTTC. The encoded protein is CASSLGLHYEQFF.

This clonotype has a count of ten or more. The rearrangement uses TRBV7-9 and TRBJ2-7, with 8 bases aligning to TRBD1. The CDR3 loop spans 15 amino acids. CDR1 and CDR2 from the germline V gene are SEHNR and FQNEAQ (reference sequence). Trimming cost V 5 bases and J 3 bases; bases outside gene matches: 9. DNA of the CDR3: TGTGCCAGCAGCCGTCAGGGGGCAGGGGGCTACGAGCAGTACTTC. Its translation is CASSRQGAGGYEQYF.

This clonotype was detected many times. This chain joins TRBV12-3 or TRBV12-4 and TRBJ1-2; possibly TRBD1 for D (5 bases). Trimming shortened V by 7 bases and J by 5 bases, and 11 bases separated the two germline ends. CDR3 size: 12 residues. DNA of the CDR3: TGTGCCAGCACCCCGGGGGGATATGGCTACACCTTC. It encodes CASTPGGYGYTF.